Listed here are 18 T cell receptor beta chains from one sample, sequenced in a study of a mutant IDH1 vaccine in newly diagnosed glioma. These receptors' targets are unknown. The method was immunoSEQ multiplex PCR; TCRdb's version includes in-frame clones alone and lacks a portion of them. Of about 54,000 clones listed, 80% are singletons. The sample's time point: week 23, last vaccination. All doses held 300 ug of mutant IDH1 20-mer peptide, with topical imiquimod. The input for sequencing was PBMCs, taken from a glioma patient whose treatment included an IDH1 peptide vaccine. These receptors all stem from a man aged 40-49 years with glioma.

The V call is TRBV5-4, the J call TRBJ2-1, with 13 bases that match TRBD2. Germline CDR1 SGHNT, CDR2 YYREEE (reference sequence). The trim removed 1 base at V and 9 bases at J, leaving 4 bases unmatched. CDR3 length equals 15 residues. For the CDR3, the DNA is TGTGCCAGCAGCTTGTTACTAGCGGGGGGGAGTGAGCAGTTCTTC. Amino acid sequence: CASSLLLAGGSEQFF.

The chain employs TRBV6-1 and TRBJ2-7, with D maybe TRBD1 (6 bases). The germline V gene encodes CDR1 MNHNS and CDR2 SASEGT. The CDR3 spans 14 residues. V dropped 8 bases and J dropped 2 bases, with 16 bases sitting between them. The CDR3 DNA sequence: TGTGCCAGCCATCAGGGGACCCCCCCCTACGAGCAGTACTTC. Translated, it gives CASHQGTPPYEQYF.

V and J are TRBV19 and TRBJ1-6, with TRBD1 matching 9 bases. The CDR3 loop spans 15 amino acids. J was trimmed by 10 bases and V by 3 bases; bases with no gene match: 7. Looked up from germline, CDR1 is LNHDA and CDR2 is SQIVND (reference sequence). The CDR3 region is CASSMDRGLGSPLHF. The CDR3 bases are TGTGCCAGTAGTATGGACAGGGGATTGGGATCACCCCTCCACTTT.

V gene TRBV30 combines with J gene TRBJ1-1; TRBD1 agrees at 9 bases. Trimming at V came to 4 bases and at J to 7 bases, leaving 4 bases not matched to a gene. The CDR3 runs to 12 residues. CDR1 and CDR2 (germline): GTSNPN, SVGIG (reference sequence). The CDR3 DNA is TGTGCCTGGACCGGACAGGGGTTTGAAGCTTTCTTT. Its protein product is CAWTGQGFEAFF. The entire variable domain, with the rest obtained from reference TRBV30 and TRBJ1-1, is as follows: SQTIHQWPATLVQPVGSPLSLECTVEGTSNPNLYWYRQAAGRGLQLLFYSVGIGQISSEVPQNLSASRPQDRQFILSSKKLLLSDSGFYLCAWTGQGFEAFFGQGTRLTVV.

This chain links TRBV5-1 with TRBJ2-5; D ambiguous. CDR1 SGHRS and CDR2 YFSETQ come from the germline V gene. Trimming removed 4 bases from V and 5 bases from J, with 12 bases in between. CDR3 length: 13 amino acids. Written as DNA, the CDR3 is TGCGCCAGCAGCCGTAAACAAGACGAGACCCAGTACTTC. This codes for CASSRKQDETQYF.

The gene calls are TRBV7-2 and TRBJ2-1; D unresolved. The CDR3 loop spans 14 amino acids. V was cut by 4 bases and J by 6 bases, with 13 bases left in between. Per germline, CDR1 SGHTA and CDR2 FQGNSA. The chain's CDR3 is CASSSPERRNEQFF. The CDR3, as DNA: TGTGCCAGCAGCTCCCCGGAAAGGCGCAATGAGCAGTTCTTC.

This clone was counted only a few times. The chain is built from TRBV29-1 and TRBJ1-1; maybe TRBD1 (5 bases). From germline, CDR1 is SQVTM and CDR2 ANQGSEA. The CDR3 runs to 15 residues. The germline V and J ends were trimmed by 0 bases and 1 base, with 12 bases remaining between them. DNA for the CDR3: TGCAGCGTTGAAGATTTAAGGGGTGGGAACACTGAAGCTTTCTTT. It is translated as CSVEDLRGGNTEAFF.

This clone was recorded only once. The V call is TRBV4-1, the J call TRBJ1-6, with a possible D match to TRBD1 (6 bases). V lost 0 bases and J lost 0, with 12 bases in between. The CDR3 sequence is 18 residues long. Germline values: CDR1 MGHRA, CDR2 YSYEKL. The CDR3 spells CASSQDGGGSSYNSPLHF. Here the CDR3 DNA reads TGCGCCAGCAGCCAAGATGGAGGGGGGAGCTCCTATAATTCACCCCTCCACTTT.

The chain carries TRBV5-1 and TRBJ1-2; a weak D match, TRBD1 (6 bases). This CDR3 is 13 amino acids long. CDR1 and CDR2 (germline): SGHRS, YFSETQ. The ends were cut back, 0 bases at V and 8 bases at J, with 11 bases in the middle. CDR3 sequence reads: CASSLGAGEGYTF. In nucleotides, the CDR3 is TGCGCCAGCAGCTTGGGGGCAGGGGAAGGCTACACCTTC. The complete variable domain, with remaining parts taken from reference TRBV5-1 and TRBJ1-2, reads KAGVTQTPRYLIKTRGQQVTLSCSPISGHRSVSWYQQTPGQGLQFLFEYFSETQRNKGNFPGRFSGRQFSNSRSEMNVSTLELGDSALYLCASSLGAGEGYTFGSGTRLTVV.

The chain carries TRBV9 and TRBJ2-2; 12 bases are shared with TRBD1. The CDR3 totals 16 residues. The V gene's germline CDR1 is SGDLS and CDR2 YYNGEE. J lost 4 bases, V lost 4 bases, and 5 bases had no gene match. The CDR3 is CASSPPGQGATGELFF. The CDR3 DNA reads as TGTGCCAGCAGCCCTCCGGGACAGGGGGCCACCGGGGAGCTGTTTTTT.

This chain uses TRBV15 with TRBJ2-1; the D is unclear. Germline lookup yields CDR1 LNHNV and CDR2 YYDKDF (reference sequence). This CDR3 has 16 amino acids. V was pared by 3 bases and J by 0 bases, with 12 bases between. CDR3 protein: CATSSRERSSYNEQFF. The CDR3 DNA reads TGTGCCACCAGCAGTAGAGAGAGGAGCTCCTACAATGAGCAGTTCTTC.

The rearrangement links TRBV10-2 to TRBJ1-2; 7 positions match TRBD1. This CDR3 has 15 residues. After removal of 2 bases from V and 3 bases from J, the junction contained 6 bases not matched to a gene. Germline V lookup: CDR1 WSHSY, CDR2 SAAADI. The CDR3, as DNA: TGCGCCAGCAGTGAGGACAGGGAGAGTTACTATGGCTACACCTTC. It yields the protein CASSEDRESYYGYTF.

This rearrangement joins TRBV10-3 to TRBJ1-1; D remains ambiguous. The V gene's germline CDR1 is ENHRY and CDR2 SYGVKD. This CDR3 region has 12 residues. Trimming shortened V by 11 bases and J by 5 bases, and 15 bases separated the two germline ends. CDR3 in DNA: TGTGCCGCCAGTGAGCTGGGGACTGAAGCTTTCTTT. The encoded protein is CAASELGTEAFF.

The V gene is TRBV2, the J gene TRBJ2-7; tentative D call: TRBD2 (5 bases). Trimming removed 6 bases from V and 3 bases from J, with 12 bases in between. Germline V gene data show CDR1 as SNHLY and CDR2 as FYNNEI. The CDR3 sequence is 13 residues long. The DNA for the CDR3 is TGTGCCAGCAGGGACTCGGGGAACTACGAGCAGTACTTC. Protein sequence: CASRDSGNYEQYF.

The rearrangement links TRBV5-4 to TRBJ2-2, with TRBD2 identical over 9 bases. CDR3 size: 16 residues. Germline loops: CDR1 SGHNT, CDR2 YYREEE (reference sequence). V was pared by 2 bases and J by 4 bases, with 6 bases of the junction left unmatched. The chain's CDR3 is CASSFLAGTGTGELFF. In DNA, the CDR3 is TGTGCCAGCAGCTTCCTAGCGGGGACGGGCACCGGGGAGCTGTTTTTT.

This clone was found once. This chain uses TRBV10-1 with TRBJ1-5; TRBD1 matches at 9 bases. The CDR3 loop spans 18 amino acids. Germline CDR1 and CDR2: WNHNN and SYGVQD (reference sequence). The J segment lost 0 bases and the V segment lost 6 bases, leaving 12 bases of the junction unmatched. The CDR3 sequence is CASSDRDRALHSNQPQHF. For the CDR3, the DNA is TGCGCCAGCAGCGACCGGGACAGGGCCCTTCATAGCAATCAGCCCCAGCATTTT.

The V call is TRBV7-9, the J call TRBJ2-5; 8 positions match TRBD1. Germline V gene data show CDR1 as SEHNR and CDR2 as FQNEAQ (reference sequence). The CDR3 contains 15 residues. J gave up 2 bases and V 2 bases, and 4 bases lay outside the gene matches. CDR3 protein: CASSLRGQVQETQYF. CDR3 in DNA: TGTGCCAGCAGCTTAAGGGGACAGGTTCAAGAGACCCAGTACTTC.

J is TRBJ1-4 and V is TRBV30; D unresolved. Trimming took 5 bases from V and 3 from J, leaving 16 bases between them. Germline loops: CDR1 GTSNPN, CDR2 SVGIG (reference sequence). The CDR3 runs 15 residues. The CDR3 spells CAWRIQVSANEKLFF. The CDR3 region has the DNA TGTGCCTGGCGAATCCAGGTTTCGGCTAATGAAAAACTGTTTTTT.